Below are 9 T cell receptor beta chains sequenced from a single sample in a study of PD-L1 blockade in urothelial cancer. Time point in this sample: pretreatment peripheral blood. Profiling relied on immunoSEQ multiplex PCR, and the TCRdb table lists in-frame clones only, not all of them. The sample consists of approximately 71,000 clones, about 83% of them appearing once. This specimen was PBMCs, taken around atezolizumab (anti-PD-L1) treatment. The receptors were sampled from a woman between 70 and 85 years old with urothelial cancer.

The J gene is TRBJ2-1, the V gene TRBV6-1; TRBD1 aligns across 9 bases. CDR3 length: 14 amino acids. Germline V gives CDR1 MNHNS, CDR2 SASEGT. V was pared by 6 bases and J by 6 bases, with 6 bases of the junction left unmatched. CDR3: CASREQGAGNEQFF. The CDR3 DNA reads TGTGCCAGCAGGGAACAGGGGGCCGGCAATGAGCAGTTCTTC.

CDR3 nucleotides: TGTGCCAGCAGTCAGGGGTACTCCTACAATGAGCAGTTCTTC. This gives the protein CASSQGYSYNEQFF. This chain links TRBV6-1 with TRBJ2-1; the D gene is possibly TRBD1 (6 bases). V lost 5 bases to trimming and J lost 0 bases, with 8 bases between them. This CDR3 has 14 residues. Germline V lookup: CDR1 MNHNS, CDR2 SASEGT.

The chain recombines TRBV5-5 with TRBJ1-1; D is unclear. CDR1 is SGHKS, CDR2 YYEKEE, per germline (reference sequence). The CDR3 totals 17 residues. V was shortened by 2 bases and J by 0 bases, with 17 bases between the two germline ends. The DNA for the CDR3 is TGTGCCAGCAGCTTAGGAGTTGTGAGGGTTGTGAACACTGAAGCTTTCTTT. Amino acid sequence: CASSLGVVRVVNTEAFF.

The chain couples TRBV11-2 to TRBJ1-1; maybe TRBD1 (5 bases). The germline V and J ends were trimmed by 1 base and 4 bases, with 7 bases remaining between them. This CDR3 comprises 13 residues. Per germline, CDR1 SGHAT and CDR2 FQNNGV. The CDR3 region has the DNA TGTGCCAGCAGCTTAGGGGGCATCACTGAAGCTTTCTTT. Translated, it gives CASSLGGITEAFF.

The V gene is TRBV29-1, the J gene TRBJ2-4; 9 bases match TRBD1. V shed 6 bases and J 7 bases; nucleotides not matched to a gene: 10. Per the germline V gene, CDR1 is SQVTM and CDR2 is ANQGSEA. The CDR3 covers 14 residues. Here the CDR3 reads CSVASTGGSNIQYF. CDR3 nucleotide sequence: TGCAGCGTAGCCTCGACAGGGGGATCCAACATTCAGTACTTC.

This rearrangement joins TRBV19 to TRBJ1-5; D call uncertain. V was shortened by 1 base and J by 4 bases, with 8 bases between the two germline ends. CDR1 and CDR2 from the germline V gene are LNHDA and SQIVND (reference sequence). The CDR3 runs to 14 residues. The CDR3 is CASSIVRVNQPQHF. The CDR3 nucleotides are TGTGCCAGTAGTATAGTCCGGGTTAATCAGCCCCAGCATTTT.

V gene TRBV5-1 combines with J gene TRBJ2-1, with 7 nucleotides matching TRBD2. The CDR3 loop spans 16 amino acids. Germline CDR1 SGHRS, CDR2 YFSETQ. The V segment lost 0 bases and the J segment 4 bases; nucleotides outside the gene matches: 7. CDR3 nucleotide sequence: TGCGCCAGCAGCTTGGGGATAGCGGGCGATTACAATGAGCAGTTCTTC. It codes for CASSLGIAGDYNEQFF.

This chain links TRBV7-2 with TRBJ2-5, with D possibly matching TRBD1 (5 bases). The V gene lost 2 bases and the J gene lost 5 bases, with 12 bases spanning the gap. The V gene's germline CDR1 is SGHTA and CDR2 FQGNSA. This CDR3 is 14 amino acids long. The CDR3 DNA reads as TGTGCCAGCAGCTTATGGGCAGGGCTTGAGACCCAGTACTTC. The encoded protein is CASSLWAGLETQYF.

V and J are TRBV7-2 and TRBJ1-5, with D possibly matching TRBD1 (6 bases). V was shortened by 1 base and J by 5 bases, with 15 bases between the two germline ends. The germline gives CDR1 SGHTA, CDR2 FQGNSA. The CDR3 is made up of 16 amino acids. CDR3 DNA sequence: TGTGCCAGCAGCTTAGGGCAGGGGTCCCCTTATCAGCCCCAGCATTTT. Protein: CASSLGQGSPYQPQHF.